This T cell receptor beta chain was captured by sequencing in a study of beta chain features in type 1 diabetes. Study details: When patients were set against healthy donors, age, gender and cell yields were similar.

General observations from the study: In the patient group, naive, central memory and Treg TCRB repertoires seemed more alike than in the healthy donor group.

There are 15 residues in the CDR3. Trimming removed 1 base at V and 3 bases at J, with 10 bases between. Germline V gene data show CDR1 as SGHNT and CDR2 as YYREEE (reference sequence). This clone has just a few counts. The antigen remains unidentified. Expressed TCRB transcripts were sequenced, since all the RNA that had been isolated was reverse transcribed. Repertoires were generated with immunoSEQ multiplex PCR, while TCRdb's copy carries only in-frame clones and drops some. In the table there are 360,000 or so clones, around a fifth of which are singletons. This clonotype originated in a woman aged 18-29 years in good health. The chain has TRBV5-4 and TRBJ1-4, with D maybe TRBD1 (5 bases). Material: naive CD4+ T cells from blood. CDR3 sequence: CASSLQGASNEKLFF. The CDR3 DNA is TGTGCCAGCAGCTTGCAAGGGGCCTCTAATGAAAAACTGTTTTTT.